These 14 T cell receptor beta chains were all obtained from the same sample, sequenced in a study of tumor-infiltrating lymphocytes in primary liver carcinoma (dated by TCRdb to the late 2010s). Total RNA and DNA were co-extracted without cell sorting from around 20-30 mg of bulk tissue using the AllPrep DNA/RNA mini kit. Instrument on record: Illumina HiSeq 2500. A constant-region primer and ProtoScript II reverse transcriptase were used to reverse-transcribe TCRbeta-specific cDNA from 500 ng total RNA. Construction of the TCRbeta libraries relied on three nested rounds of multiplex PCR, following a slightly modified ARM-PCR procedure. The first two PCR rounds used multiplex TRBV1-TRBV30 forward primers with a Cbeta reverse primer, each for approximately 11 cycles. Using fastp trimming at Q25 and MiXCR clonotype assembly, TCRdb reanalyzed the public sequencing data and kept in-frame beta chains. Rows are unified per CDR3 protein, each entry keeping the most common DNA and genes. The sample yields 35,000 to 40,000 distinct CDR3 sequences; roughly 75% were counted once. The leading ten clones occupy 35% to 40% of the sample.

The material sequenced was tumor-adjacent normal liver tissue. The receptor source for this set is a man aged 35-49 years with primary liver carcinoma and hepatitis B virus infection.

V and J are TRBV12-3 or TRBV12-4 and TRBJ1-1; no clear D gene. The V gene lost 5 bases and the J gene lost 11 bases, with 18 bases spanning the gap. The CDR3 has 13 amino acids. Here the CDR3 DNA reads TGTGCCAGCAGTCCTGAGCGGGCCCTTTTGGCTTTCTTT. It yields the protein CASSPERALLAFF.

A remark on this clonotype: A much larger clone lies one base from this, so it may be a read error. The CDR3 does not end in the conserved phenylalanine or tryptophan, so this is likely a read error. The rearrangement joins TRBV7-9 to TRBJ2-5, with 9 bases matching TRBD2. V lost 10 bases and J lost 2; bases outside the gene matches: 11. CDR1 is SEHNR and CDR2 is FQNEAQ in the germline V gene (reference sequence). There are 15 residues in the CDR3. The CDR3: CATTKTSGAQETQYL. As DNA, the CDR3 is TGTGCCACTACCAAGACTAGCGGAGCTCAAGAGACCCAGTACCTC.

CDR3 DNA: TGTGCCAGCATCTGCTCGGAGACCCAGTACTTC. This codes for CASICSETQYF. The chain couples TRBV6-1 to TRBJ2-5; D not resolved. Germline CDR1 and CDR2: MNHNS and SASEGT. The V end was cut by 7 bases, the J end by 5 bases, with 8 bases between. This CDR3 contains 11 residues.

This clonotype was found once. The junction and the germline gene differ at one end; a read error may be behind it. CDR3 region: CTSRVGVNYDYAF. For the CDR3, the DNA is TGTACCAGTAGGGTCGGGGTCAACTATGACTACGCCTTC. The chain employs TRBV6-5 and TRBJ1-2, with D unclear. The CDR3 totals 13 residues. Germline assignment: CDR1 MNHEY and CDR2 SVGAGI.

With respect to this clonotype: This may stem from a read error, because a much larger clone lies one nucleotide away. This chain links TRBV2 with TRBJ2-5; D is perhaps TRBD2 (6 bases). Germline values: CDR1 SNHLY, CDR2 FYNNEI. The CDR3 runs to 14 residues. Trimming stripped 7 bases from V and 4 bases from J, with 16 bases between. This CDR3 reads CASITDGRGETQYF. CDR3 coding DNA: TGTGCCAGCATCACGGACGGGCGGGGAGAGACCCAGTACTTC. Full variable domain (rest looked up from reference TRBV2 and TRBJ2-5): EPEVTQTPSHQVTQMGQEVILRCVPISNHLYFYWYRQILGQKVEFLVSFYNNEISEKSEIFDDQFSVERPDGSNFTLKIRSTKLEDSAMYFCASITDGRGETQYFGPGTRLLVL.

The chain uses TRBV6-6 and TRBJ1-1; no firm D call. V was shortened by 7 bases and J by 7 bases, with 10 bases between the two germline ends. The CDR3 is 11 amino acids. CDR1 and CDR2 from the germline V gene are MNHNY and SVGAGI (reference sequence). The CDR3 DNA is TGTGCCAGCACTGTGAAGAGTGAAGCTTTCTTT. This encodes CASTVKSEAFF.

Of note for this clonotype: Relative to the germline gene, one junction end is altered; a read error may explain this. This sequence joins TRBV13 and TRBJ2-3; D possibly uses TRBD1 or TRBD2 (5 bases each). CDR1 is PRHDT and CDR2 is FYEKMQ in the germline V gene (reference sequence). The CDR3 extends over 17 amino acids. As DNA, the CDR3 is TGTGCCAGCACCGCGGGTCCGGGGCGGACCAGTACAGATATGCAGTATTTT. Translating gives CASTAGPGRTSTDMQYF.

Details on this clonotype: The junction and the germline gene differ at one end; a read error may be behind it. The chain uses TRBV7-9 and TRBJ1-5; the D gene is possibly TRBD1 (5 bases). In germline, CDR1 is SEHNR, CDR2 FQNEAQ (reference sequence). The CDR3 consists of 13 residues. CDR3 coding DNA: TGTGTCAGCAGCGTATTAGGGGATCAGCCCCAGCATTTT. Its protein product is CVSSVLGDQPQHF.

Note on this clonotype: At one boundary the junction diverges from the germline segment, which might be a read error. The chain joins TRBV5-5 to TRBJ1-1; tentative D call: TRBD1 (6 bases). Per the germline V gene, CDR1 is SGHKS and CDR2 is YYEKEE (reference sequence). The CDR3 is 14 amino acids. The CDR3 DNA reads TGTCCCAGCAGTTTGTACTACAGGGAGGCTGAAGCTTTCTTT. Translation: CPSSLYYREAEAFF.

Note on this clonotype: The conserved phenylalanine or tryptophan is not found at the CDR3 terminus, so this likely reflects a read error. V gene TRBV6-2 or TRBV6-3 combines with J gene TRBJ2-1; 13 positions match TRBD2. This CDR3 is built from 16 residues. Germline V gene sequence: CDR1 MNHEY, CDR2 SVGEGT. The CDR3 loop is CASSIGTSGDYSEQFL. For the CDR3, the DNA is TGTGCCAGCAGTATCGGGACTAGCGGGGACTACAGTGAGCAGTTCCTC.

Remarks on this clonotype: A much larger clone sits a single nucleotide away, making a read error possible. As DNA, the CDR3 is TGTGCCAACAGGGACAGCTATAGCAATCAGCCCCAGCATTTT. Translating it yields CANRDSYSNQPQHF. The chain joins TRBV2 to TRBJ1-5; 7 nucleotides line up with TRBD1. From germline, CDR1 is SNHLY and CDR2 FYNNEI. CDR3 length equals 14 residues. J gave up 0 bases and V 10 bases, and 6 bases lay outside the gene matches.

In its sample, this clonotype ranks as medium-sized. This sequence joins TRBV29-1 and TRBJ2-1, with TRBD2 as a possible D gene (6 bases). The CDR3 is 15 residues long. V was clipped by 3 bases and J by 2 bases, with 14 bases between them. Per germline, CDR1 SQVTM and CDR2 ANQGSEA. CDR3 coding DNA: TGCAGCGTTGATAGTGCGGGAAGGACCTACAATGAGCAGTTCTTC. Residues: CSVDSAGRTYNEQFF.

Concerning this clonotype: The CDR3 does not end in the conserved phenylalanine or tryptophan, so this is likely a read error. This chain uses TRBV11-2 with TRBJ2-6, with a weak D call TRBD2 (5 bases). Germline values: CDR1 SGHAT, CDR2 FQNNGV. This CDR3 region has 15 residues. CDR3 sequence (DNA): TGTGTCACCCAGCGGCCGCACTCTGGGGCCAACGTCCTGACTCTC. The encoded protein is CVTQRPHSGANVLTL.

Comments on this clonotype: At one end the junction does not follow the germline gene, possibly because of a read error. The V and J genes are TRBV7-9 and TRBJ2-7, with D perhaps matching TRBD2 (6 bases). The CDR3 runs to 15 residues. CDR1 is SEHNR, CDR2 FQNEAQ, per germline (reference sequence). As DNA, the CDR3 is TGTGCCAGCAGCCAAACCGGGACTGGGAAGCGTCAGCACTACTTC. It codes for CASSQTGTGKRQHYF.